The rows below give T cell receptor beta chains drawn from one sample of a study of cytomegalovirus exposure and HLA in healthy donors. Sequenced by immunoSEQ multiplex PCR; TCRdb stores in-frame clones only, minus some. The repertoire holds approximately 220,000 clones, 65% to 85% seen once, with roughly 0.66% in the top ten. Sequencing input: PBMCs. These receptors all stem from a boy aged 2 to 9 in good health and CMV-seronegative. The CDR3 runs from the conserved cysteine through the conserved F or W. The D gene is left open where the match is weak. Some rows mark clone size as missing; the rest say once, few, many or name a class of expanded clone.

D: TRBD1; V: TRBV6-1; J: TRBJ2-1; size: .; length: 16; DNA: TGTGCCAGCAGTGAACCCCCGGGACAGGGACGCAATGAGCAGTTCTTC; CDR3: CASSEPPGQGRNEQFF
D: TRBD2; V: TRBV11-3; J: TRBJ2-1; size: once; length: 16; DNA: TGTGCCAGCAGCTTAGATCTCACTAGCGGATACAATGAGCAGTTCTTC; CDR3: CASSLDLTSGYNEQFF
D: .; V: TRBV5-4; J: TRBJ2-3; size: .; length: 13; DNA: TGTGCCAGCAGCTTGGCGGCGGCAGATACGCAGTATTTT; CDR3: CASSLAAADTQYF
D: .; V: TRBV4-2; J: TRBJ1-4; size: .; length: 14; DNA: TGTGCCAGCAGCCAACGACAGACTAATGAAAAACTGTTTTTT; CDR3: CASSQRQTNEKLFF
D: TRBD1; V: TRBV7-8; J: TRBJ1-5; size: few; length: 15; DNA: TGTGCCAGCAGCGGACAGGGAGTAAACAATCAGCCCCAGCATTTT; CDR3: CASSGQGVNNQPQHF
D: TRBD2; V: TRBV19; J: TRBJ2-2; size: .; length: 15; DNA: TGTGCCAGTAGTATAGAAGCGGGAATCGCCGGGGAGCTGTTTTTT; CDR3: CASSIEAGIAGELFF
D: TRBD2; V: TRBV7-3; J: TRBJ2-5; size: .; length: 16; DNA: TGTGCCAGCAGCCTAACCCGCCAAGCGGGGCAAGAGACCCAGTACTTC; CDR3: CASSLTRQAGQETQYF
D: TRBD2; V: TRBV6-6; J: TRBJ2-1; size: .; length: 16; DNA: TGTGCCAGCAGTAACCCGATGGTGACGGGAGGGAATGAGCAGTTCTTC; CDR3: CASSNPMVTGGNEQFF
D: TRBD1; V: TRBV6-5; J: TRBJ1-2; size: few; length: 16; DNA: TGTGCCAGCAGTTACCTAGGGACAGGGGGCGACTATGGCTACACCTTC; CDR3: CASSYLGTGGDYGYTF
D: .; V: TRBV19; J: TRBJ2-7; size: .; length: 17; DNA: TGTGCCAGTAGTATCGGACAGCCCTACGAAAGGGTATACGAGCAGTACTTC; CDR3: CASSIGQPYERVYEQYF
D: TRBD1; V: TRBV5-4; J: TRBJ1-1; size: .; length: 17; DNA: TGTGCCAGCAGCTTGCCTGGACAGGCGACTATGAACACTGAAGCTTTCTTT; CDR3: CASSLPGQATMNTEAFF
D: TRBD2; V: TRBV29-1; J: TRBJ2-1; size: .; length: 15; DNA: TGCAGCGCGTTCCTCAGAGCGGGAGATTTAAATGAGCAGTTCTTC; CDR3: CSAFLRAGDLNEQFF
D: .; V: TRBV29-1; J: TRBJ1-1; size: .; length: 14; DNA: TGCAGCGTGGGTGGCAGGCCATTGAACACTGAAGCTTTCTTT; CDR3: CSVGGRPLNTEAFF
D: TRBD2; V: TRBV7-2; J: TRBJ2-5; size: .; length: 14; DNA: TGTGCCAGCAGACTAGCGGGAGGACGGGAGACCCAGTACTTC; CDR3: CASRLAGGRETQYF